Presented here are 13 T cell receptor beta chains from one specimen sequenced in a study of T cell responses to AZD1222 COVID-19 vaccine. TCRdb keeps only in-frame clones here, not all; method: immunoSEQ multiplex PCR. The top ten hold 1.5% to 2% of the sample, which has 130,000 or so clones, around 90% seen once. Sample: peripheral blood, taken 28 days after the second AZD1222 dose. The source is an adult who received the AZD1222 COVID-19 vaccine.

The CDR3 coding sequence is TGTGCCAGCAGCCGAGGCGGCGGCAATTCACCCCTCCACTTT. This gives the protein CASSRGGGNSPLHF. V and J are TRBV3-1 (or the pseudogene TRBV3-2) and TRBJ1-6; D ambiguous. Germline V lookup: CDR1 LGHDT, CDR2 YNNKEL (reference sequence). The CDR3 loop spans 14 amino acids. Trimming pared 4 bases from V and 7 bases from J, leaving 11 bases between.

The chain employs TRBV5-1 and TRBJ1-1; D remains ambiguous. Germline V gene lookup returns CDR1 SGHRS and CDR2 YFSETQ. CDR3 length equals 12 residues. V was cut by 0 bases and J by 2 bases, with 2 bases left in between. CDR3: CASSLDNTEAFF. The CDR3 nucleotides read TGCGCCAGCAGCTTGGACAACACTGAAGCTTTCTTT.

The V call is TRBV7-9, the J call TRBJ1-5; D ambiguous. Deletions cut 1 base from V and 5 bases from J, with 9 bases between. Germline CDR1 SEHNR, CDR2 FQNEAQ (reference sequence). This CDR3 contains 14 residues. The CDR3 region is CASSLGVEDQPQHF. CDR3 sequence (DNA): TGTGCCAGCAGCTTAGGGGTAGAGGATCAGCCCCAGCATTTT.

The rearrangement links TRBV6-1 to TRBJ1-5, with D unresolved. Germline V gene sequence: CDR1 MNHNS, CDR2 SASEGT. With 1 base removed from V and 9 bases from J, the gap between germline ends came to 7 bases. The CDR3 contains 12 residues. CDR3: CASSEVGSPQHF. DNA of the CDR3: TGTGCCAGCAGTGAAGTAGGGTCGCCCCAGCATTTT.

V gene TRBV2 combines with J gene TRBJ2-3, with 8 bases that match TRBD2. The CDR3 is 15 amino acids. J was trimmed by 8 bases and V by 6 bases; bases with no gene match: 13. CDR1 is SNHLY and CDR2 is FYNNEI in the germline V gene. CDR3 DNA: TGTGCCAGCAGCCGTAGCGGGGATCAGCCAGGTACGCAGTATTTT. As protein: CASSRSGDQPGTQYF.

This chain links TRBV19 with TRBJ1-2, with D possibly being TRBD1 (6 bases). Germline V gene lookup returns CDR1 LNHDA and CDR2 SQIVND (reference sequence). V lost 5 bases to trimming and J lost 2 bases, with 15 bases between them. The CDR3 is made up of 15 amino acids. This CDR3 reads CASSSSPRGNYGYTF. CDR3 DNA: TGTGCCAGTAGTTCATCCCCCAGGGGAAACTATGGCTACACCTTC.

The chain uses TRBV28 and TRBJ1-2, with TRBD1 as a possible D gene (5 bases). The CDR3 sequence is 13 residues long. Trimming took 5 bases from V and 8 from J, leaving 15 bases between them. CDR1 MDHEN and CDR2 SYDVKM come from the germline V gene. This chain's CDR3 is CASSPYQGGGYTF. Here the CDR3 DNA reads TGTGCCAGCAGTCCCTACCAGGGAGGAGGCTACACCTTC.

The chain combines TRBV5-1 with TRBJ2-7; D is possibly TRBD2 (6 bases). Germline CDR1 SGHRS, CDR2 YFSETQ. This CDR3 spans 14 amino acids. The V end lost 4 bases, the J end lost 2 bases, and 13 bases lay between the germline ends. The CDR3 nucleotides are TGCGCCAGCAGCCCCGGAGGGGACCCCTACGAGCAGTACGTC. This codes for CASSPGGDPYEQYV.

The V and J genes are TRBV6-5 and TRBJ2-3, with 10 bases aligning to TRBD1. Germline V gene data show CDR1 as MNHEY and CDR2 as SVGAGI. V lost 8 bases and J lost 3; bases outside the gene matches: 8. The CDR3 runs 15 residues. The CDR3 bases are TGTGCCAGCCGACGACAGGGGGCGCGTACAGATACGCAGTATTTT. Its protein product is CASRRQGARTDTQYF.

V and J are TRBV7-9 and TRBJ1-1, with D unclear. The germline V and J ends were trimmed by 5 bases and 1 base, with 8 bases remaining between them. The germline gives CDR1 SEHNR, CDR2 FQNEAQ (reference sequence). The CDR3 runs 13 residues. CDR3 protein: CASSGERNTEAFF. The CDR3 DNA is TGTGCCAGCAGCGGTGAGAGGAACACTGAAGCTTTCTTT. The full variable domain, rest sourced from reference TRBV7-9 and TRBJ1-1, is DTGVSQNPRHKITKRGQNVTFRCDPISEHNRLYWYRQTLGQGPEFLTYFQNEAQLEKSRLLSDRFSAERPKGSFSTLEIQRTEQGDSAMYLCASSGERNTEAFFGQGTRLTVV.

This clone has just one count. The chain is built from TRBV12-3 or TRBV12-4 and TRBJ1-5, with D hard to call. This CDR3 spans 13 amino acids. Trimming removed 6 bases from V and 7 bases from J, with 13 bases in between. The CDR3 nucleotides read TGTGCCAGCAGCCTGGCCACTGGGCAGCCCCAGCATTTT. This gives the protein CASSLATGQPQHF.

CDR3 nucleotide sequence: TGTGCCAGTAGTGTTGTAGGAAACACCATATATTTT. This sequence encodes CASSVVGNTIYF. This rearrangement joins TRBV19 to TRBJ1-3; no reliable D call. The CDR3 is 12 amino acids. CDR1 LNHDA and CDR2 SQIVND come from the germline V gene (reference sequence). The germline V and J ends were trimmed by 5 bases and 4 bases, with 6 bases remaining between them.

V usage is TRBV2 and J usage is TRBJ2-1; D not resolved. CDR3 length equals 14 residues. Germline-derived CDR1 and CDR2 are SNHLY and FYNNEI. The ends were cut back, 4 bases at V and 8 bases at J, with 15 bases in the middle. The CDR3 region has the DNA TGTGCCAGCAGTGTTGGACCTCCGGACCATGAGCAGTTCTTC. Translated: CASSVGPPDHEQFF.